This TCR beta chain was found in a study of T cells in Graves' hyperthyroidism and ophthalmopathy. TCR beta CDR3 region amplification was performed from RNA transcripts. When the TCR CDR3 underwent first-round RT-PCR, the HTBI primer set was used. One entry per CDR3 protein, called by TCRdb with MiXCR from the multiplex PCR reads. The table records a few hundred thousand distinct CDR3 sequences, 16% of them present only once. The germline CDR1 and CDR2 sequences are SGHAT and FQDESV (reference sequence). Trimming removed 3 bases at V and 0 bases at J, with 6 bases between. The CDR3 contains 14 residues.

The TCR originated in a woman aged 40 to 55 with Graves' ophthalmopathy. This sequence joins TRBV11-1 and TRBJ2-4, with unresolved D. Material: blood. CDR3 in DNA: TGTGCCAGCAGCTTTCTGGTAGCCAAAAACATTCAGTACTTC. This translates into CASSFLVAKNIQYF.